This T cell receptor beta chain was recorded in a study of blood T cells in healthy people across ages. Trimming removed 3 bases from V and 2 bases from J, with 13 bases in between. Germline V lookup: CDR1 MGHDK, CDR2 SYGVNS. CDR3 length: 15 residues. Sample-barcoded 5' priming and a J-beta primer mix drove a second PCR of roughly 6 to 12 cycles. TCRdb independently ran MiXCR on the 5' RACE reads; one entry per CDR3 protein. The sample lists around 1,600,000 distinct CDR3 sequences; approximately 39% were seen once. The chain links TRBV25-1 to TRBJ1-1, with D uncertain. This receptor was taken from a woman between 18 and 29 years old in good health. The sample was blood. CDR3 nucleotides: TGTGCCAGCAGTGACCCCCGGACGGGAAACACTGAAGCTTTCTTT. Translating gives CASSDPRTGNTEAFF.